The clone carrying this T cell receptor beta chain has only a few counts. What it binds is unknown. This sample stems from a study of T cell repertoires in cytomegalovirus infection. Study-wide context: An indication of both CMV infection and matching HLA type came from public TCR beta signatures.

TCRdb passed the reads through MiXCR, listing each CDR3 protein once. The top ten hold 59% of the sample, which has some 220,000 distinct CDR3 sequences, approximately 38% seen once. The origin of this receptor is a human donor in good health (CMV status not recorded). Some clones in this sample may be carry-over from other donors' samples. This specimen was CD8+ T cells from cultured PBMCs, taken from culture after CMV antigen stimulation.

The CDR3 DNA is TGTGCCAGCAGCCCAACAGGGCCCGGGGGCGAGCAGTACTTC. This sequence encodes CASSPTGPGGEQYF. This chain connects TRBV7-3 to TRBJ2-7; D is tentatively TRBD1 or TRBD2 (6 bases each). Germline V CDR1 and CDR2: SGHTA, FQGTGA. The CDR3 spans 14 residues. V shed 5 bases and J shed 6 bases, with 17 bases lying between them.